Below are 21 T cell receptor beta chains sequenced from a single sample in a study of blood T cells in healthy people across ages. Then a second PCR, running about 7 to 11 cycles, was carried out with a sample-barcoded 5' primer and a J-beta primer mix. MiXCR was run by TCRdb on the 5' RACE reads, yielding one entry per CDR3 protein. The sample has approximately 2,000,000 distinct CDR3 sequences; about 39% are singletons. Sequences were obtained from blood. The origin of the receptors is a human donor in good health.

The chain employs TRBV5-1 and TRBJ2-7; possibly TRBD1 or TRBD2 for D (5 bases each). Trimming took 1 base from V and 0 from J, leaving 17 bases between them. The CDR3 consists of 17 residues. Germline V gene data show CDR1 as SGHRS and CDR2 as YFSETQ. CDR3 in DNA: TGCGCCAGCAGCTTGTCTCCCGGGACGGTAAGCTCCTACGAGCAGTACTTC. Its protein is CASSLSPGTVSSYEQYF. The variable domain in full, with the rest retrieved from reference TRBV5-1 and TRBJ2-7, is KAGVTQTPRYLIKTRGQQVTLSCSPISGHRSVSWYQQTPGQGLQFLFEYFSETQRNKGNFPGRFSGRQFSNSRSEMNVSTLELGDSALYLCASSLSPGTVSSYEQYFGPGTRLTVT.

This sequence joins TRBV7-2 and TRBJ2-3; 11 positions agree with TRBD2. Germline-derived CDR1 and CDR2 are SGHTA and FQGNSA. The CDR3 extends over 15 amino acids. Unmatched junction bases numbered 2, after V lost 2 bases and J lost 4 bases. As DNA, the CDR3 is TGTGCCAGCAGCTTAATGGGACTAGCGGCAGATACGCAGTATTTT. It codes for CASSLMGLAADTQYF.

Comments on this clonotype: Germline is not matched at one junction end, which may reflect a read error. This chain joins TRBV7-8 and TRBJ1-6, with D tentatively TRBD1 (6 bases). Per the germline V gene, CDR1 is SGHVS and CDR2 is FQNEAQ. The CDR3 runs to 16 residues. CDR3 in DNA: TGTGCCAGCAGTCACCGCCGACAGGACCTTTTGTCACCCCCCCACTTT. This sequence encodes CASSHRRQDLLSPPHF.

This clonotype was counted only a few times. The J gene is TRBJ2-3, the V gene TRBV10-3; 10 positions match TRBD2. The V gene's germline CDR1 is ENHRY and CDR2 SYGVKD. The V and J ends lost 6 bases and 4 bases, in that order; junction bases with no gene match: 7. The CDR3 contains 15 residues. CDR3 protein: CAIRRAGGQADTQYF. DNA for the CDR3: TGTGCCATCAGGAGAGCGGGGGGGCAGGCAGATACGCAGTATTTT.

The chain uses TRBV5-1 and TRBJ2-5; D unclear. Looked up from germline, CDR1 is SGHRS and CDR2 is YFSETQ. V was trimmed by 0 bases and J by 11 bases, leaving 20 bases between them. This CDR3 spans 15 amino acids. For the CDR3, the DNA is TGCGCCAGCAGCTTGGAACCCAGTGTAGCCTTTGGGCAGTACTTC. Translated, it gives CASSLEPSVAFGQYF.

The V gene is TRBV12-3 or TRBV12-4, the J gene TRBJ1-2; TRBD1 agrees at 9 bases. Losses at the gene ends were 3 bases for V and 7 bases for J; bases not matched to a gene: 9. The CDR3 contains 15 residues. The CDR3 bases are TGTGCCAGCAGTTTGGATGGACAGGGGCGAGGTGGCTACACCTTC. Its translation: CASSLDGQGRGGYTF.

The chain is built from TRBV6-2 or TRBV6-3 and TRBJ2-7; D is uncertain. The ends were cut back, 8 bases at V and 2 bases at J, with 13 bases in the middle. Germline CDR1 is MNHEY and CDR2 is SVGEGT. The CDR3 loop spans 13 amino acids. The CDR3 sequence: CASALGATYEQYF. The CDR3 DNA sequence: TGTGCCAGCGCCCTAGGAGCGACCTACGAGCAGTACTTC.

The chain has TRBV11-2 and TRBJ2-1, with TRBD1 matching 9 bases. Trimming removed 2 bases from V and 9 bases from J; junction bases left unmatched: 14. Germline V gene lookup returns CDR1 SGHAT and CDR2 FQNNGV. This CDR3 region has 17 residues. CDR3 sequence (DNA): TGTGCCAGCAGCTTACCTCCTACCGGGACAGGGTTTGGTGAGCAGTTCTTC. This sequence encodes CASSLPPTGTGFGEQFF.

With respect to this clonotype: Sequence at one end of the junction differs from germline and may be a read error. The gene calls are TRBV4-3 and TRBJ2-7, with D possibly being TRBD1 or TRBD2 (5 bases each). The CDR3 contains 18 residues. Germline V gene lookup returns CDR1 LGHNA and CDR2 YSLEER. The CDR3 region has the DNA TGCGCCAGCAGCCAAGATTGGGGCCGGGACGGGGTCTCCTACGGGCAGTACTTC. Amino acids: CASSQDWGRDGVSYGQYF.

This clonotype was picked up a small number of times. The CDR3 nucleotides read TGTGCCAGCAGCCTCCCCGAGAGTGATACGCAGTATTTT. Translating it yields CASSLPESDTQYF. V gene TRBV6-6 combines with J gene TRBJ2-3; D gene unclear. This CDR3 is built from 13 residues. Germline V gene sequence: CDR1 MNHNY, CDR2 SVGAGI (reference sequence). V shed 6 bases and J shed 6 bases, with 13 bases lying between them.

The chain's CDR3 is CASSVGWLADTQYF. The CDR3, as DNA: TGTGCCAGCAGCGTAGGCTGGCTCGCGGATACGCAGTATTTT. The chain combines TRBV9 with TRBJ2-3; D remains unclear. The CDR3 length is 14 residues. With 0 bases removed from V and 6 bases from J, the gap between germline ends came to 11 bases. Germline-derived CDR1 and CDR2 are SGDLS and YYNGEE. Complete variable domain (other parts from reference TRBV9 and TRBJ2-3): DSGVTQTPKHLITATGQRVTLRCSPRSGDLSVYWYQQSLDQGLQFLIQYYNGEERAKGNILERFSAQQFPDLHSELNLSSLELGDSALYFCASSVGWLADTQYFGPGTRLTVL.

This clonotype was picked up a small number of times. The rearrangement uses TRBV5-1 and TRBJ2-1; 12 bases line up with TRBD2. The V gene's germline CDR1 is SGHRS and CDR2 YFSETQ. The junction had 11 bases not matched to a gene; V was cut back by 3 bases and J by 10 bases. The CDR3 loop spans 16 amino acids. The CDR3 spells CASSWKASGGAEEQFF. The DNA of the CDR3 is TGCGCCAGCAGCTGGAAGGCTAGCGGGGGGGCCGAAGAGCAGTTCTTC.

This clonotype showed up just a few times. The gene calls are TRBV20-1 and TRBJ1-4, with D possibly TRBD1 on 6 matching bases. The CDR3 has 14 residues. Germline loops: CDR1 DFQATT, CDR2 SNEGSKA (reference sequence). The ends were cut back, 5 bases at V and 4 bases at J, with 14 bases in the middle. The CDR3 loop reads CSALDTGYNEKLFF. In DNA form, the CDR3 reads TGCAGTGCTCTCGATACAGGGTATAATGAAAAACTGTTTTTT.

This clonotype has just a few counts. V and J are TRBV4-2 and TRBJ1-2; D not certain. The CDR3 contains 14 residues. The ends were cut back, 1 base at V and 7 bases at J, with 13 bases in the middle. Germline assignment: CDR1 LGHNA and CDR2 YNFKEQ. CDR3 residues: CASSQVLGKRGYTF. The CDR3 region has the DNA TGTGCCAGCAGCCAAGTTCTAGGGAAGCGTGGCTACACCTTC.

In this sample, this clonotype turned up many times. The rearrangement uses TRBV7-9 and TRBJ2-7, with no clear D. Trimming pared 4 bases from V and 2 bases from J, leaving 12 bases between. Per the germline V gene, CDR1 is SEHNR and CDR2 is FQNEAQ (reference sequence). The CDR3 runs 14 residues. The chain's CDR3 is CASSSIDGTYEQYF. The CDR3 nucleotides are TGTGCCAGCAGCTCCATCGACGGAACCTACGAGCAGTACTTC.

This clonotype was counted only a few times. The chain carries TRBV3-1 and TRBJ2-1; D not certain. The germline V gene encodes CDR1 LGHDT and CDR2 YNNKEL (reference sequence). Trimming cost V 1 base and J 5 bases, with 6 bases left between them. The CDR3 totals 13 residues. In DNA form, the CDR3 reads TGTGCCAGCAGCCAAGCTGGTCACAATGAGCAGTTCTTC. It specifies CASSQAGHNEQFF.

In this sample, this clonotype turned up a few times. Here the CDR3 reads CASSPGLASSDTQYF. CDR3 bases: TGTGCCAGCAGCCCGGGACTAGCGTCATCAGATACGCAGTATTTT. The chain joins TRBV6-5 to TRBJ2-3, with TRBD2 matching 10 bases. Germline-derived CDR1 and CDR2 are MNHEY and SVGAGI. This CDR3 spans 15 amino acids. J gave up 4 bases and V 6 bases, and 7 bases lay outside the gene matches.

Notes on this clonotype: At one end the junction does not follow the germline gene, possibly because of a read error. The chain uses TRBV12-5 and TRBJ2-1, with 10 bases fitting TRBD2. This CDR3 has 15 amino acids. Looked up from germline, CDR1 is LGHNT and CDR2 is FRNRAP. Here the CDR3 reads CANGFLAGATNEQFF. Written as DNA, the CDR3 is TGTGCTAATGGTTTTCTAGCGGGGGCCACAAATGAGCAGTTCTTC.

In this sample, this clonotype turned up a few times. The chain employs TRBV5-1 and TRBJ2-5; D not certain. Germline assignment: CDR1 SGHRS and CDR2 YFSETQ. The length of the CDR3 is 14 residues. V dropped 0 bases and J dropped 5 bases, with 11 bases sitting between them. CDR3: CASSLGDLAETQYF. CDR3 in DNA: TGCGCCAGCAGCTTGGGCGACCTGGCGGAGACCCAGTACTTC.

As to this clonotype: One junction end does not reproduce the germline sequence, and a read error may be involved. The chain employs TRBV2 and TRBJ2-5; perhaps TRBD2 as D (5 bases). CDR3 size: 13 residues. Germline CDR1 reads SNHLY; CDR2 reads FYNNEI. CDR3 nucleotides: TGTACCAGCAGTGGATCAAGCGGAGAGACCCAGTACTTC. Residues: CTSSGSSGETQYF.

The chain combines TRBV4-1 with TRBJ2-1; D is unresolved. The V gene's germline CDR1 is MGHRA and CDR2 YSYEKL. Trimming pared 2 bases from V and 15 bases from J, leaving 14 bases between. CDR3 size: 12 residues. The DNA of the CDR3 is TGCGCCAGCAGCCAAACTAAAGAATGGCGGTTCTTC. The encoded protein is CASSQTKEWRFF.